This TCR beta chain was obtained from a study of CD8+CD57+ T cells in acquired aplastic anemia (dated by TCRdb to the late 2010s). Study-level background: DNA extracted from sorted CD4+ and CD8+ cells had a mean of around 3.3 ug, with a range of about 0.19 to 27.4 ug. CD8+CD57+ expansion was defined as frequency above the mean frequency observed in healthy subjects. What the authors observed across the whole study: Although roughly 29 CD8+ CDR3 sequences were shared by patients and controls, these sequences appeared highly expressed in patients and within the immunodominant clones of patients. Between patients and healthy controls, no significant difference in CD8+ Simpson's diversity was found (P=0.060).

This clonotype has more than one count but fewer than ten. Its antigen has not been determined. Per-base quality was not reported, and no clone a single base away is much larger than it. TCR beta VDJ combination and CDR3 sequence profiling used genomic DNA as the template. TCR repertoire sequencing was run on an Illumina HiSeq 2000. In the paper's pipeline: TRBV/TRBJ rearrangement plots, CDR3 size and DJ length profiles, and Simpson's diversity index were used to assess repertoires. The most abundant DNA sequence in the deep sequencing data was defined as the immunodominant clone. CDR3 amino acid sequences were checked for sharing across subjects and were also compared against the VDJdb database and published repertoires. Using fastp at Q25 and MiXCR, TCRdb reprocessed the public reads and kept productive beta chains. Rows with one shared CDR3 protein collapse into an entry with the most common genes and DNA. The V and J calls shown here were made by TCRdb, not taken from the authors' results. The table for this sample lists around 430,000 distinct CDR3 sequences; around 33% of them were counted only once. The ten largest clones add up to about 0.8% of the sample.

According to the germline V gene, CDR1 reads ENHRY and CDR2 reads SYGVKD. V is cut by 6 bases and J by 3 bases, and the space between the germline ends is 15 bases. The CDR3 numbers 14 residues from cysteine through phenylalanine. The read is trimmed to its CDR3 DNA, 42 bases read in frame from base 1. Expansion of CD8+CD57+ cells had been shown by flow cytometry in the patients chosen for sequencing. Severe acquired aplastic anemia was diagnosed in all patients according to International Study of Aplastic Anemia and Agranulocytosis and Camitta criteria. No patient had received any therapy when blood was sampled. TCR repertoires of sorted CD4+ and CD8+ blood T cells from severe aplastic anemia patients and healthy subjects were deep-sequenced in the study. In the USA, patient enrollment took place under clinicaltrials.gov protocols 00001620, 01623167, 00001397, 00071045, 00081523 and 00961064. Ficoll-Paque density gradient centrifugation was used to isolate peripheral blood mononuclear cells. Before DNA extraction, CD4+ and CD8+ T cells were sorted by FACS or by magnetic beads.

The sequence derives from a human donor with aplastic anemia. Rearrangement joined TRBV10-3 to TRBJ2-7; no D gene is confidently identified. Sample: sorted CD4+, CD8+, or CD8+CD57+ T cells (not recorded which) from PBMCs. The CDR3 region: CAIRTRDWDYEQYF. The DNA sequence reads TGTGCCATCAGAACCCGAGACTGGGACTACGAGCAGTACTTC.